Detailed here is one T cell receptor beta chain. What it binds is not known. The CDR3 consists of 17 residues. The germline gives CDR1 SGHKS, CDR2 YYEKEE (reference sequence). J was trimmed by 11 bases and V by 0 bases; bases with no gene match: 18. This specimen belongs to a study of long-term antiretroviral therapy in people with HIV. Researchers ran immunoSEQ v3.0 at survey level. Here immunoSEQ multiplex PCR was the method, and the copy in TCRdb shows in-frame clones only, minus some. The sample includes about 24,000 clones, roughly 83% of them seen just once. Study results and limitations: Repertoire dominance by clones expanded before ART was seen at all time points.

The chain employs TRBV5-5 and TRBJ2-7; TRBD1 matches at 9 bases. Sequenced material: unsorted PBMCs, taken about 4.1 years after starting antiretroviral therapy. The sequence was collected from a young man with HIV. The CDR3 spells CASSLGGPGQGNDIKYF. For the CDR3, the DNA is TGTGCCAGCAGCTTGGGCGGACCGGGACAGGGAAATGACATAAAGTACTTC.